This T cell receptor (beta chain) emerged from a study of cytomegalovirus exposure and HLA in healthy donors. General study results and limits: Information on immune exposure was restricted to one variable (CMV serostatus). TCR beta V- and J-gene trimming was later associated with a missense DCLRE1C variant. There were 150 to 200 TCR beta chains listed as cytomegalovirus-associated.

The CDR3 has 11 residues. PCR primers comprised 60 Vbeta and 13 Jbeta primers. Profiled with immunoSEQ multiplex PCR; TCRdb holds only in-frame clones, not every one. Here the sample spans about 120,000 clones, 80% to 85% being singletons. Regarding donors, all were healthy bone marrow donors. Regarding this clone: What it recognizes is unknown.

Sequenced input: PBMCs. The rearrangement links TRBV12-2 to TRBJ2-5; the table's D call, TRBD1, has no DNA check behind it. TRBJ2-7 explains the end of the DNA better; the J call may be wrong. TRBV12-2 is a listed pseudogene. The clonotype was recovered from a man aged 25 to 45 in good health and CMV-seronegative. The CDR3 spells CERPRGYEQYF. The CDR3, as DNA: TGTGAACGGCCCAGGGGTTACGAGCAGTACTTC.